This TCR beta chain was identified during a study of T cell repertoires in urothelial bladder cancer. Study-wide background: Resected lesion stages: three cT0, three cTa, three cT1, three cT2+.

Regarding this clone: The antigen is undetermined.

Data came from immunoSEQ multiplex PCR; TCRdb stores just in-frame clones and leaves some out. The sample contains some 8,600 clones, roughly 63% of which appear only once. Findings of the study overall: Urothelial carcinoma specimens: median approximately 6,000 T cells versus roughly 27,000 in benign. Benign specimens had a median approximately 13% infiltrating lymphocyte percentage.

Sequences were obtained from tumor-infiltrating cells from bladder cancer. This TCR was recovered from a human donor with urothelial carcinoma.

CDR3 nucleotide sequence: TGCGCCAGCAGCCAATACCCGCCACCAGGGGTGGCTTATCAGCCCCAGCATTTT. Protein sequence: CASSQYPPPGVAYQPQHF. The V call is TRBV4-1, the J call TRBJ1-5; TRBD1 might be the D (6 bases). Between the trimmed V and J ends, which lost 2 bases and 5 bases, there was a span of 22 bases. This CDR3 region has 18 residues. Per germline, CDR1 MGHRA and CDR2 YSYEKL.